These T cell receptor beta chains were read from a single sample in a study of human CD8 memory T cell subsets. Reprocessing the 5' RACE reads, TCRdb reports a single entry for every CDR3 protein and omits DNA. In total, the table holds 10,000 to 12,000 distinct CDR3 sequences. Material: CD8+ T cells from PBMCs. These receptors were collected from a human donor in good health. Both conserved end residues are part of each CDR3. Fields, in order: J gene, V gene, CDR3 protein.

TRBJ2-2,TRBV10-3,CAISWTGGTGELFF
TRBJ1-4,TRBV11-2,CASSLDRGPVSEKLFF
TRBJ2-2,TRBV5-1,CASSQGQGRTGELFF
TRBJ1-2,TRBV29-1,CSVPGQGARGYTF
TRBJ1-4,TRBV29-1,CSGERDEKLFF
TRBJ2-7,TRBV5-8,CASSEGRAYEQYF
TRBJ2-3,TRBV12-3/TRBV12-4,CASSFGEHTQYF
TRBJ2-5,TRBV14,CASSQVGGLQETQYF
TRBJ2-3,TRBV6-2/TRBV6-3,CASRTYGRSDTQYF
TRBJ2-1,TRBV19,CASTASDRGNYNEQFF
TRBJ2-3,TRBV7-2,CASSPTRGTDTQYF
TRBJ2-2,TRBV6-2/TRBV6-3,CASSPGRKGQGAGELFF
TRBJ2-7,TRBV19,CASSATEGANEQYF
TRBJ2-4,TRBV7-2,CASSLLYSGDIQYF
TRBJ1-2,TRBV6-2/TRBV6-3,CASSWEGFGYTF
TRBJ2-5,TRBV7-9,CASSPPKGQETQYF
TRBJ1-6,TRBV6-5,CASCEGNNSPLHF